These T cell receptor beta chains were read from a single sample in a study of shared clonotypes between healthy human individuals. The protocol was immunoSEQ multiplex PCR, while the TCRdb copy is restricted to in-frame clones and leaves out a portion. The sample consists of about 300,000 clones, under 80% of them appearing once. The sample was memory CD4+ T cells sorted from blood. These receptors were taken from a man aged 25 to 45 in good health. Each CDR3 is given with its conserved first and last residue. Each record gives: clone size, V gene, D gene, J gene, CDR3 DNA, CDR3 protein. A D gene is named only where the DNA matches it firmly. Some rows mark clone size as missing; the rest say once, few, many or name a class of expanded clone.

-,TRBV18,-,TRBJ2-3,TGTGCCAGCTCACCTCCCTCGGTTACCTCAGATACGCGGTATTTT,CASSPPSVTSDTRYF
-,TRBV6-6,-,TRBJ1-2,TGTGCCAGCAGTTCGGGACAAGGTTATGGCTACACCTTC,CASSSGQGYGYTF
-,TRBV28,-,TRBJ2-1,TGTGCCAGCAGTTTCCTGGGACTCACGGGCGAGCAGTTCTTC,CASSFLGLTGEQFF
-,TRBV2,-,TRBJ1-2,TGTGCCAGCAGTGAACGGGGGTTCGGCTACACCTTC,CASSERGFGYTF
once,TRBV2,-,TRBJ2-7,TGTGCCAGCAGGGTGGGTCATGGGGCCTACGAGCAGTACTTC,CASRVGHGAYEQYF
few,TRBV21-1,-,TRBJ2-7,TGTGCCAGCAGCAGAGGGACCGGGACTAGCGGGAGGGTTTCCTCCTCCTACGAGCAGTACTTC,CASSRGTGTSGRVSSSYEQYF
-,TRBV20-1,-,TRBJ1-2,TGCAGTGCTAGTATCCCTGATGGCTACACCTTC,CSASIPDGYTF
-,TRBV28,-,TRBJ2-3,TGTGCCAGCAGTTTAGCGGGACACCAATCTAGCACAGATACGCAGTATTTT,CASSLAGHQSSTDTQYF
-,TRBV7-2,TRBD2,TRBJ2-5,TGTGCCAGCAGCCTAAGACCTAGCGGGGTCCAAGAGACCCAGTACTTC,CASSLRPSGVQETQYF
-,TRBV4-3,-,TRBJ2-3,TGCGCCAGCAGCCAAGATTTAAGGACAGATACGCAGTATTTT,CASSQDLRTDTQYF
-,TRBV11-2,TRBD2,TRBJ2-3,TGTGCCAGCAGCTTGGGTAGGGGACTAGCGGGGCATACGCAGTATTTT,CASSLGRGLAGHTQYF
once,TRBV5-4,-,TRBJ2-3,TGTGCCAGCAGCAGGCCAAACACAGATACGCAGTATTTT,CASSRPNTDTQYF
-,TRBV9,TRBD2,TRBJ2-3,TGTGCCAGCAGCGGCCAGACTAGCGGGAGTGCGGGGACTTTCACAGATACGCAGTATTTT,CASSGQTSGSAGTFTDTQYF
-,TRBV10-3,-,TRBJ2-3,TGTGCCATCGGGAAAACAGCGGGCACAGATACGCAGTATTTT,CAIGKTAGTDTQYF
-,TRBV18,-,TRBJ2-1,TGTGCCAGCTCACCGCTAGCAGCGCTTCAGGTGGGCTACAATGAGCAGTTCTTC,CASSPLAALQVGYNEQFF
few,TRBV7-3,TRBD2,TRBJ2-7,TGTGCCAGCAGCTTAAACCGGGCAGCGGGAGCCTACGAGCAGTACTTC,CASSLNRAAGAYEQYF
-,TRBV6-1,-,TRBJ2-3,TGTGCCAGCAGACCGGGGCGGGCCGGCACAGATACGCAGTATTTT,CASRPGRAGTDTQYF
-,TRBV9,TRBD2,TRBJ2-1,TGTGCCAGCAGCGTAGAAGCGGGAGCCTACAATGAGCAGTTCTTC,CASSVEAGAYNEQFF
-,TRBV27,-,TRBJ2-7,TGTGCCAGCAGTACACCCGGACGGGGGAGGAACGAGCAGTACTTC,CASSTPGRGRNEQYF
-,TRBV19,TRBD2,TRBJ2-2,TGTGCCAGTACCCGACTAGCGGGAGAGACCGGGGAGCTGTTTTTT,CASTRLAGETGELFF
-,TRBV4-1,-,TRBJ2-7,TGCGCCAGCAGCCAAGAAGGGACACTAGGCTCCTACGAGCAGTACTTC,CASSQEGTLGSYEQYF
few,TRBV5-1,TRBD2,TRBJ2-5,TGCGCCAGCAGCTCGGGACTAGCGGGACGGTTACAAGAGACCCAGTACTTC,CASSSGLAGRLQETQYF
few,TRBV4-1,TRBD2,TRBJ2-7,TGCGCCAGCAGCCAAGATTCCTCAACTAGCGTTGTATCGAACGAGCAGTACTTC,CASSQDSSTSVVSNEQYF
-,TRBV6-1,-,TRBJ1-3,TGTGCCAGCCGAAGACAGGCCGACTCTGGAAACACCATATATTTT,CASRRQADSGNTIYF
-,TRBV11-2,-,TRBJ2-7,TGTGCCAGCAGCTTATTAGCCGCCAGCTCCTACGAGCAGTACTTC,CASSLLAASSYEQYF
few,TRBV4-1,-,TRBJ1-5,TGCGCCAGCAGCCAAGGGTTTGTTAGCAATCAGCCCCAGCATTTT,CASSQGFVSNQPQHF
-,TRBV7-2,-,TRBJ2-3,TGTGCCAGCAGCTTAGAGGGGCGGGTAGATACGCAGTATTTT,CASSLEGRVDTQYF
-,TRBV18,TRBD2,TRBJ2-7,TGTGCCAGCTCACCACCGACTAGCGGGACGATAAGGGGCGAGCAGTACTTC,CASSPPTSGTIRGEQYF
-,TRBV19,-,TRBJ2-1,TGTGCCAGTAGTATTACTCCTAGAACGAGCTACAATGAGCAGTTCTTC,CASSITPRTSYNEQFF
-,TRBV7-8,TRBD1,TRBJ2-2,TGTGCCAGCAGCGTTAGTGAGGACAGGGGGCCCGGGGAGCTGTTTTTT,CASSVSEDRGPGELFF
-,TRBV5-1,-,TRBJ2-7,TGCGCCAGCAGCTTCCAAAACGAGCAGTACTTC,CASSFQNEQYF
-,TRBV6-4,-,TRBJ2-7,TGTGCCAGCAGGGAGTCACTCCTTTTTGTTGTACAGAAGTTTTCCTACGAGCAGTACTTC,CASRESLLFVVQKFSYEQYF
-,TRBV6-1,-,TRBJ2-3,TGTGCCAGCAGTCATGCGAAAGGGGATACGCAGTATTTT,CASSHAKGDTQYF
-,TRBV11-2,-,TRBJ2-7,TGTGCCAGCAGCCGGAACCCCGGACAGGGCGGGAGGGAGCAGTACTTC,CASSRNPGQGGREQYF
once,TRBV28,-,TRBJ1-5,TGTGCCAGCACCTTAAAGAATCAGCCCCAGCATTTT,CASTLKNQPQHF
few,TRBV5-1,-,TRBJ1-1,TGCGCCAGCGGGGTACGGGACGGGCCCCAGGCTTTCTTT,CASGVRDGPQAFF
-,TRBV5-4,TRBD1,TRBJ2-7,TGTGCCAGCAGCTTAGGGGACAGGGGCCGCTCCTACGAGCAGTACTTC,CASSLGDRGRSYEQYF
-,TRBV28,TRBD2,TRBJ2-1,TGTGCCAGCAGTTTGGGACTAACACTAGCGATACAGTTCTTC,CASSLGLTLAIQFF
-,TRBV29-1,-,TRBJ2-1,TGCAGCGTTCCCGGGCGGGATGGGTACAATGAGCAGTTCTTC,CSVPGRDGYNEQFF
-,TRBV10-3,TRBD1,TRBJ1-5,TGTGCCAGCAAGGACAGGGAGGGAAATAGCAATCAGCCCCAGCATTTT,CASKDREGNSNQPQHF
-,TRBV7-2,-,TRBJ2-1,TGTGCCAGCAGCTCCATAGCCAGCTCCTACAATGAGCAGTTCTTC,CASSSIASSYNEQFF
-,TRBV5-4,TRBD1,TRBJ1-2,TGTGCCAGCAGTTACAGACTGGACAGGGGAGATGGCTACACCTTC,CASSYRLDRGDGYTF
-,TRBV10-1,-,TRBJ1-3,TGCGCCAGCAGTTTGGGACGGGGAAACACCATATATTTT,CASSLGRGNTIYF
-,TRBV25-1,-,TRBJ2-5,TGTGCCAGCAGTGAATTGGGACTTCGGGAGACCCAGTACTTC,CASSELGLRETQYF
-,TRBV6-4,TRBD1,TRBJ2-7,TGTGCCAGCAGTCGGACAGGGGGCCAGCTAAATCAAGTCTCCTACGAGCAGTACTTC,CASSRTGGQLNQVSYEQYF
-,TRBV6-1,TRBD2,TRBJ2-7,TGTGCCAGCAGTCTAGCGGGAGGAGTTTACGAGCAGTACTTC,CASSLAGGVYEQYF
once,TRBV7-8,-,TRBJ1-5,TGTGCCAGCAGCTTAAAGACCGATCAGCCCCAGCATTTT,CASSLKTDQPQHF
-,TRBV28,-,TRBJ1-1,TGTGCCAGCAGTTTTGACGCAGGTTCTGACACTGAAGCTTTCTTT,CASSFDAGSDTEAFF
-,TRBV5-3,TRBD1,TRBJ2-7,TGTGCCAGAACCCAAACTGCTTCCCACCAAATTGAGGACAGGGGGCGGTTCTGCGAGCAGTACTTC,CARTQTASHQIEDRGRFCEQYF
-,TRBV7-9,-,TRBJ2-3,TGTGCCAGCAGTCCAAGGGGGGGGAGCAGCACAGATACGCAGTATTTT,CASSPRGGSSTDTQYF
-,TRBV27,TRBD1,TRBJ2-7,TGTGCCAGCAGACCAAGACTAGGACAGGGAGCTTACGAGCAGTACTTC,CASRPRLGQGAYEQYF
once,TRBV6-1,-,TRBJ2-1,TGTGCCAGCAGTGTGGAGACCAATTACAACAATGAGCAGTTCTTC,CASSVETNYNNEQFF
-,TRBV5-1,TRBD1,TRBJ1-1,TGCGCCAGCAGCCTGAGACAGGGGGCTGCGTCTGAAGCTTTCTTT,CASSLRQGAASEAFF
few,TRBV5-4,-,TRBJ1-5,TGTGCCAGCAGTCGGGACGGAAATAGCAATCAGCCCCAGCATTTT,CASSRDGNSNQPQHF
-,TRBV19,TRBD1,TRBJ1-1,TGTGCCAGTAGTACCGTAGGGACAGCCAAGAAAGCTTTCTTT,CASSTVGTAKKAFF
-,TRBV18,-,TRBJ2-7,TGTGCCAGCTCACCAGGGGGCTACGAGCAGTACTTC,CASSPGGYEQYF
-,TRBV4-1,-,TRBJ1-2,TGCGCCAGCAGCCAAACGGACAGCGGAAACTATGGCTACACCTTC,CASSQTDSGNYGYTF
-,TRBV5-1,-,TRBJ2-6,TGCGCCAGCAGCTTCCTCGCTGGGGCCAACGTCCTGACTTTC,CASSFLAGANVLTF
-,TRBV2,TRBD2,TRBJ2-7,TGTGCCAGCAGCTTCCCGGGACTAGCGGAAGGGTCCTACGAGCAGTACTTC,CASSFPGLAEGSYEQYF
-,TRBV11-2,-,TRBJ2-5,TGTGCCAGCAGCTTAGAGACCCAGTACTTC,CASSLETQYF